What follows describes a single T cell receptor beta chain. TCRdb's copy holds only in-frame clones and misses some; the assay was immunoSEQ multiplex PCR. The data hold 130,000 to 150,000 clones, with approximately 83% observed a single time. The sample is drawn from a study of blood T cell repertoires in COVID-19. About the research overall: The United States, Italy and Spain were the sources of the acute and convalescent COVID-19 samples.

The CDR3 contains 14 residues. Germline CDR1 reads MNHEY; CDR2 reads SVGAGI. V shed 8 bases, J shed 5 bases, and the junction held 10 bases outside the gene matches. This clonotype was sampled from a woman aged 60-75 years with COVID-19, enrolled during active disease. The rearrangement uses TRBV6-5 and TRBJ2-7, with 9 bases fitting TRBD1. The sample comprised peripheral blood. CDR3 nucleotides: TGTGCCAGCCTCCTTGGACAGGGGCTCCACGAGCAGTACTTC. As protein: CASLLGQGLHEQYF.